These 30 T cell receptor beta chains came from one sample sequenced in a study of blood T cell repertoires in COVID-19 (dated by TCRdb to the early 2020s). The library was generated by the immunoSEQ multiplex PCR assay. TCRdb took over this immuneACCESS table, retaining in-frame rearrangements with V and J assigned. Such tables are incomplete; in checked studies, under half of the missing clones stem from an unresolved V gene, and the remainder is unexplained. This sample holds 300,000 to 350,000 clones; approximately 90% were observed only once. The top ten clones comprise approximately 9% of the sample. Sequenced: PBMCs or T cells enriched from blood (not recorded which). These receptors originate from a young woman who had recovered from COVID-19.

This chain uses TRBV28 with TRBJ2-7; 7 bases are a match to TRBD1. Germline trimming cut 6 bases from V and 2 bases from J; bases unmatched to any gene: 7. The CDR3 consists of 14 residues. Germline V gene sequence: CDR1 MDHEN, CDR2 SYDVKM. The CDR3 spells CASRPGQVPYEQYF. DNA of the CDR3: TGTGCCAGCAGGCCCGGACAGGTTCCCTACGAGCAGTACTTC.

This rearrangement joins TRBV27 to TRBJ1-5; TRBD1 might be the D (5 bases). Germline values: CDR1 MNHEY, CDR2 SMNVEV (reference sequence). The length of the CDR3 is 14 residues. The ends were cut back, 2 bases at V and 5 bases at J, with 10 bases in the middle. DNA of the CDR3: TGTGCCAGCAGTTTAGGGGCAGGGTATCAGCCCCAGCATTTT. It specifies CASSLGAGYQPQHF.

V gene TRBV5-1 combines with J gene TRBJ2-7; 7 nucleotides match TRBD1. The V gene end was trimmed by 0 bases and the J gene end by 4 bases; junction bases not matched to a gene: 4. Germline CDR1 and CDR2: SGHRS and YFSETQ. CDR3 length: 14 residues. CDR3 region: CASSLVGQTYEQYF. In nucleotides, the CDR3 is TGCGCCAGCAGCTTGGTGGGACAGACTTACGAGCAGTACTTC.

V gene TRBV7-7 combines with J gene TRBJ2-1, with 7 nucleotides matching TRBD2. The ends lost 1 base at V and 2 bases at J; junction bases unmatched: 5. The CDR3 loop spans 16 amino acids. Germline lookup yields CDR1 SSHAT and CDR2 FNYEAQ (reference sequence). This chain's CDR3 is CASSLEGGGAYNEQFF. CDR3 sequence (DNA): TGTGCCAGCAGCTTAGAAGGTGGGGGGGCCTACAATGAGCAGTTCTTC.

V is TRBV28 and J is TRBJ2-3; 8 bases fit TRBD1. This CDR3 is 13 amino acids long. V dropped 6 bases and J dropped 5; count of bases not matched to a gene: 4. Germline assignment: CDR1 MDHEN and CDR2 SYDVKM. The CDR3 bases are TGTGCCAGCAGACGGACAGGGCAAGATACGCAGTATTTT. Translated, it gives CASRRTGQDTQYF.

This clone was recorded only once. The chain carries TRBV4-2 and TRBJ2-1, with 10 nucleotides matching TRBD2. Germline-derived CDR1 and CDR2 are LGHNA and YNFKEQ. The ends lost 3 bases at V and 4 bases at J; junction bases unmatched: 6. The CDR3 length is 16 residues. CDR3 protein: CASSQSGGAQYNEQFF. Written as DNA, the CDR3 is TGTGCCAGCAGCCAGAGCGGGGGGGCGCAGTACAATGAGCAGTTCTTC.

This clone showed up just a few times. The chain has TRBV4-2 and TRBJ2-7, with a weak D call TRBD1 (6 bases). Germline CDR1 LGHNA, CDR2 YNFKEQ. The CDR3 is 15 amino acids. Deletions cut 1 base from V and 2 bases from J, with 12 bases between. CDR3 sequence reads: CASSQVWDTTYEQYF. In DNA, the CDR3 is TGTGCCAGCAGCCAAGTTTGGGACACCACCTACGAGCAGTACTTC.

This sequence joins TRBV30 and TRBJ2-3, with D unclear. Trimming stripped 0 bases from V and 8 bases from J, with 6 bases between. Germline CDR1 reads GTSNPN; CDR2 reads SVGIG (reference sequence). The CDR3 is 11 residues long. The CDR3 region has the DNA TGTGCCTGGAGTGTACGAGGTACGCAGTATTTT. Translating gives CAWSVRGTQYF.

This chain links TRBV7-2 with TRBJ2-7; tentatively, D is TRBD2 (5 bases). V was pared by 2 bases and J by 7 bases, with 9 bases between. Germline CDR1 SGHTA, CDR2 FQGNSA. The CDR3 is 12 residues long. The CDR3 loop reads CASSLLQREQYF. For the CDR3, the DNA is TGTGCCAGCAGCTTACTACAGCGGGAGCAGTACTTC.

This chain uses TRBV11-3 with TRBJ2-1; D might be TRBD1 (6 bases). V was trimmed by 3 bases and J by 9 bases, leaving 18 bases between them. Germline V CDR1 and CDR2: SGHNT, YENEEA. The CDR3 sequence is 15 residues long. The CDR3 nucleotides read TGTGCCAGCAGCTTTTTGGGGGCGCAGGCTTCTGAGCAGTTCTTC. It translates to CASSFLGAQASEQFF.

V is TRBV2 and J is TRBJ2-7; D remains unclear. The germline V and J ends were trimmed by 2 bases and 0 bases, with 14 bases remaining between them. The CDR3 totals 16 residues. Germline CDR1 is SNHLY and CDR2 is FYNNEI. The CDR3 here is CASSESDTPSSYEQYF. The CDR3 nucleotides read TGTGCCAGCAGTGAATCCGACACCCCGAGCTCCTACGAGCAGTACTTC.

V gene TRBV29-1 combines with J gene TRBJ2-7, with no clear D. Germline V CDR1 and CDR2: SQVTM, ANQGSEA. This CDR3 contains 11 residues. V was pared by 4 bases and J by 1 base, with 5 bases between. CDR3 DNA sequence: TGCAGCGTTGGAACATCCTACGAGCAGTACTTC. Protein product: CSVGTSYEQYF.

The genes are TRBV11-2 and TRBJ1-3; 8 bases are shared with TRBD1. Per the germline V gene, CDR1 is SGHAT and CDR2 is FQNNGV. The V and J ends lost 8 bases and 4 bases, in that order; junction bases with no gene match: 7. This CDR3 has 14 amino acids. CDR3 bases: TGTGCCAGCCGGCCGGACAGGGACGGAAACACCATATATTTT. Translation: CASRPDRDGNTIYF.

CDR3 DNA sequence: TGTGCCAGCAGCCAAGGACAAACTGGAAACACCATATATTTT. Translation: CASSQGQTGNTIYF. The gene calls are TRBV3-1 (or the pseudogene TRBV3-2) and TRBJ1-3, with no clear D. CDR1 is LGHDT and CDR2 is YNNKEL in the germline V gene (reference sequence). The length of the CDR3 is 14 residues. V was trimmed by 1 base and J by 2 bases, leaving 6 bases between them.

The chain carries TRBV5-1 and TRBJ1-1; no clear D. CDR3 length: 13 amino acids. The ends were cut back, 0 bases at V and 8 bases at J, with 11 bases in the middle. The germline CDR1 and CDR2 sequences are SGHRS and YFSETQ. CDR3 bases: TGCGCCAGCAGCTTGGACGTATTGGCCGAAGCTTTCTTT. This codes for CASSLDVLAEAFF.

V usage is TRBV10-2 and J usage is TRBJ2-1, with 9 bases fitting TRBD2. CDR1 and CDR2 (germline): WSHSY, SAAADI. The CDR3 contains 16 residues. J was trimmed by 7 bases and V by 4 bases; bases with no gene match: 11. The CDR3 DNA follows: TGCGCCAGCAGTGTAAACGCGGGAGGGCCTCGTAATGAGCAGTTCTTC. Its protein product is CASSVNAGGPRNEQFF.

Details on this clone: Other nucleotide sequences in the sample specify the same CDR3. This sequence joins TRBV15 and TRBJ1-3; TRBD1 is a possible D gene (5 bases). The ends were cut back, 0 bases at V and 2 bases at J, with 8 bases in the middle. In germline, CDR1 is LNHNV, CDR2 YYDKDF (reference sequence). The CDR3 is 15 amino acids. The CDR3 nucleotides are TGTGCCACCAGCAGAGATCGGGGGGCTGGAAACACCATATATTTT. Its protein product is CATSRDRGAGNTIYF.

CDR3 sequence (DNA): TGCGCCAGCAGCTTGGTCAGGGGGGAAAACACTGAAGCTTTCTTT. As protein: CASSLVRGENTEAFF. This sequence joins TRBV5-1 and TRBJ1-1; 7 bases align to TRBD1. The CDR3 is 15 amino acids. V lost 0 bases and J lost 2; bases outside the gene matches: 4. Germline V CDR1 and CDR2: SGHRS, YFSETQ.

V usage is TRBV14 and J usage is TRBJ1-5; tentative D call: TRBD1 (6 bases). The CDR3 has 19 residues. Germline assignment: CDR1 SGHDN and CDR2 FVKESK. V lost 2 bases to trimming and J lost 1 base, with 21 bases between them. CDR3: CASSQSGGGGPWSNQPQHF. In DNA form, the CDR3 reads TGTGCCAGCAGCCAATCTGGGGGAGGGGGGCCCTGGAGCAATCAGCCCCAGCATTTT.

The chain has TRBV20-1 and TRBJ2-7; D is ambiguous. This CDR3 spans 11 amino acids. Germline CDR1 and CDR2: DFQATT and SNEGSKA (reference sequence). Trimming took off 6 bases at V and 2 bases at J, with 8 bases between the two ends. CDR3 sequence (DNA): TGCAGTGCCAGGATGACCTACGAGCAGTACTTC. Residues: CSARMTYEQYF.

The V call is TRBV19, the J call TRBJ2-5; D perhaps matches TRBD1 (5 bases). The V and J ends lost 8 bases and 4 bases respectively, with 14 bases between them. The CDR3 covers 13 residues. Germline CDR1 LNHDA, CDR2 SQIVND (reference sequence). The CDR3 DNA reads as TGTGCCAGTCAGGGTCTAGGATTAGAGACCCAGTACTTC. Translating it yields CASQGLGLETQYF.

This clone was seen only once. The J gene is TRBJ2-7, the V gene TRBV4-1; 9 bases are a match to TRBD1. The CDR3 loop spans 16 amino acids. The V gene end was trimmed by 4 bases and the J gene end by 3 bases; junction bases not matched to a gene: 10. Germline values: CDR1 MGHRA, CDR2 YSYEKL. The CDR3 loop reads CASSRQPGQGLYEQYF. DNA for the CDR3: TGCGCCAGCAGCCGCCAACCGGGACAGGGTCTCTACGAGCAGTACTTC.

This clone occurred a few times. The DNA for the CDR3 is TGCGCCAGCAGCCAGAAGCTCGACCTAGCGGGAGAGGCATTTAGCAATGAGCAGTTCTTC. This gives the protein CASSQKLDLAGEAFSNEQFF. This chain uses TRBV4-1 with TRBJ2-1; 10 bases align to TRBD2. The CDR3 runs to 20 residues. Trimming at V came to 3 bases and at J to 6 bases, leaving 20 bases not matched to a gene. Germline V gene sequence: CDR1 MGHRA, CDR2 YSYEKL.

The J gene is TRBJ1-2, the V gene TRBV29-1, with TRBD1 as a possible D gene (6 bases). V was clipped by 7 bases and J by 4 bases, with 16 bases between them. The CDR3 is made up of 13 amino acids. Germline V gene lookup returns CDR1 SQVTM and CDR2 ANQGSEA. As DNA, the CDR3 is TGCAGCGCCGGCAGGGGCAGGGGCTATGGCTACACCTTC. This encodes CSAGRGRGYGYTF.

The J gene is TRBJ2-7, the V gene TRBV9, with 9 bases aligning to TRBD1. The CDR3 length is 14 residues. Trimming took 0 bases from V and 4 from J; bases not matched to a gene: 2. Per the germline V gene, CDR1 is SGDLS and CDR2 is YYNGEE. The CDR3 here is CASSVGDRVYEQYF. As DNA, the CDR3 is TGTGCCAGCAGCGTAGGGGACAGGGTTTACGAGCAGTACTTC.

The gene calls are TRBV9 and TRBJ2-1, with 8 positions matching TRBD1. Germline V gene data show CDR1 as SGDLS and CDR2 as YYNGEE. This CDR3 contains 14 residues. V lost 3 bases, J lost 4 bases, and 3 bases stayed unmatched. As DNA, the CDR3 is TGTGCCAGCAGCGCGACAGGGGTGTACAATGAGCAGTTCTTC. Its protein is CASSATGVYNEQFF. The full variable domain, completed using reference TRBV9 and TRBJ2-1, is DSGVTQTPKHLITATGQRVTLRCSPRSGDLSVYWYQQSLDQGLQFLIQYYNGEERAKGNILERFSAQQFPDLHSELNLSSLELGDSALYFCASSATGVYNEQFFGPGTRLTVL.

V gene TRBV10-3 combines with J gene TRBJ2-6; possible D gene TRBD2, 6 bases. The V end lost 2 bases, the J end lost 19 bases, and 15 bases lay between the germline ends. The CDR3 spans 12 residues. Germline V gene lookup returns CDR1 ENHRY and CDR2 SYGVKD. In DNA form, the CDR3 reads TGTGCCATCAGTGAGAGTCGAGGGGACTTTACTTTC. It translates to CAISESRGDFTF.

This clone was observed a single time. V usage is TRBV9 and J usage is TRBJ2-5; 7 nucleotides match TRBD2. CDR1 is SGDLS and CDR2 is YYNGEE in the germline V gene. V gave up 0 bases and J gave up 2 bases; unmatched junction bases: 16. The CDR3 has 19 residues. The CDR3 here is CASSVEESPSGNIQETQYF. CDR3 nucleotides: TGTGCCAGCAGCGTAGAAGAGTCTCCGAGCGGGAACATACAAGAGACCCAGTACTTC.

This chain uses TRBV7-3 with TRBJ1-2; 8 bases are a match to TRBD1. The CDR3 is 14 residues long. Germline CDR1 is SGHTA and CDR2 is FQGTGA. With V trimmed by 4 bases and J by 5 bases, 6 bases remained unmatched. The CDR3 DNA sequence: TGTGCCAGCAGCTCATTGGACAGGGTGTATGGCTACACCTTC. It yields the protein CASSSLDRVYGYTF.

The chain carries TRBV28 and TRBJ2-7; TRBD1 matches 9 bases. Germline-derived CDR1 and CDR2 are MDHEN and SYDVKM. Germline trimming cut 4 bases from V and 4 bases from J; bases unmatched to any gene: 11. This CDR3 spans 16 amino acids. CDR3 in amino acids: CASSSLPGQGPYEQYF. The CDR3 nucleotides read TGTGCCAGCAGTTCCCTTCCGGGACAGGGCCCGTACGAGCAGTACTTC.